Listed below are T cell receptor beta chains from one sample, sequenced in a study of shared clonotypes between healthy human individuals. Libraries were prepared by immunoSEQ multiplex PCR; TCRdb keeps only in-frame clonotypes and omits some of them. The table has approximately 2.5 million clones, roughly 93% seen once; the top ten hold approximately 0.37%. The sample was naive CD4+ T cells from PBMCs. Source of these receptors: a young man in good health. Some clones in this sample may be carry-over from other donors' samples. CDR3s include the opening cysteine and the closing phenylalanine or tryptophan. The D gene is left open where the match is weak.

length: 15; J: TRBJ1-2; D: -; V: TRBV5-1; CDR3: CASSLASDRVYGYTF; DNA: TGCGCCAGCAGCTTGGCCTCGGACAGAGTCTATGGCTACACCTTC
length: 14; J: TRBJ2-3; D: TRBD2; V: TRBV6-6; CDR3: CASRVAGPTDTQYF; DNA: TGTGCCAGCAGGGTAGCGGGACCCACAGATACGCAGTATTTT
length: 16; J: TRBJ2-5; D: -; V: TRBV18; CDR3: CASSPSRDRVFVTQYF; DNA: TGTGCCAGCTCTCCCTCCCGCGACAGAGTGTTTGTGACCCAGTACTTC
length: 13; J: TRBJ1-4; D: -; V: TRBV28; CDR3: CASGGAVNEKLFF; DNA: TGTGCCAGCGGGGGGGCGGTTAATGAAAAACTGTTTTTT
length: 16; J: TRBJ2-1; D: TRBD1; V: TRBV9; CDR3: CASSVGGQGAGNEQFF; DNA: TGTGCCAGCAGCGTAGGAGGACAGGGGGCTGGGAATGAGCAGTTCTTC
length: 15; J: TRBJ2-5; D: -; V: TRBV30; CDR3: CAWTPSEDTEETQYF; DNA: TGTGCCTGGACCCCCTCCGAGGACACCGAAGAAACCCAGTACTTC
length: 15; J: TRBJ1-6; D: -; V: TRBV2; CDR3: CASSSDAQVNSPLHF; DNA: TGTGCCAGCAGTTCGGACGCACAGGTTAATTCACCCCTCCACTTT
length: 12; J: TRBJ1-2; D: -; V: TRBV7-5; CDR3: CIRDPIWYGYTF; DNA: TGTATTAGGGATCCTATTTGGTATGGCTACACCTTC
length: 14; J: TRBJ1-6; D: TRBD1; V: TRBV28; CDR3: CASSSGQGDSPLHF; DNA: TGTGCCAGCAGTTCGGGACAGGGGGATTCACCCCTCCACTTT
length: 17; J: TRBJ1-4; D: -; V: TRBV9; CDR3: CASSVGERRELNEKLFF; DNA: TGTGCCAGCAGCGTAGGTGAGCGTAGAGAACTAAATGAAAAACTGTTTTTT
length: 14; J: TRBJ2-1; D: TRBD2; V: TRBV6-5; CDR3: CASTRLAGYNEQFF; DNA: TGTGCCAGCACCCGACTAGCGGGTTACAATGAGCAGTTCTTC
length: 15; J: TRBJ1-1; D: -; V: TRBV4-1; CDR3: CASSRRGQSNTEAFF; DNA: TGCGCCAGCAGCCGTCGAGGACAGTCCAACACTGAAGCTTTCTTT
length: 14; J: TRBJ2-1; D: -; V: TRBV10-2; CDR3: CASSVRGPHNEQFF; DNA: TGCGCCAGCAGTGTGAGAGGGCCCCACAATGAGCAGTTCTTC
length: 13; J: TRBJ2-1; D: -; V: TRBV18; CDR3: CASSRSTNNEQFF; DNA: TGTGCCAGCTCACGTTCGACTAATAATGAGCAGTTCTTC
length: 15; J: TRBJ2-5; D: TRBD1; V: TRBV7-7; CDR3: CASSPQQGYQETQYF; DNA: TGTGCCAGCAGCCCGCAACAGGGGTACCAAGAGACCCAGTACTTC
length: 14; J: TRBJ2-5; D: -; V: TRBV19; CDR3: CASSILGGGETQYF; DNA: TGTGCCAGTAGTATACTCGGTGGGGGGGAGACCCAGTACTTC
length: 14; J: TRBJ1-1; D: -; V: TRBV7-9; CDR3: CASSSSAGNTEAFF; DNA: TGTGCCAGCAGCTCGAGTGCGGGAAACACTGAAGCTTTCTTT
length: 14; J: TRBJ2-4; D: TRBD1; V: TRBV10-3; CDR3: CAIREGQGRDIQYF; DNA: TGTGCCATCAGGGAAGGACAGGGGAGGGACATTCAGTACTTC
length: 14; J: TRBJ1-1; D: -; V: TRBV29-1; CDR3: CSVDQGTLGTEAFF; DNA: TGCAGCGTTGATCAGGGCACCTTGGGCACTGAAGCTTTCTTT
length: 14; J: TRBJ1-3; D: -; V: TRBV19; CDR3: CASGVSSSGNTIYF; DNA: TGTGCCAGTGGGGTCAGCAGCTCTGGAAACACCATATATTTT
length: 14; J: TRBJ1-1; D: -; V: TRBV7-3; CDR3: CASSSTRGNTEAFF; DNA: TGTGCCAGCAGCAGTACGAGGGGAAACACTGAAGCTTTCTTT
length: 15; J: TRBJ2-7; D: TRBD2; V: TRBV7-2; CDR3: CASSLARGGAYEQYF; DNA: TGTGCCAGCAGCTTAGCCCGGGGGGGGGCCTACGAGCAGTACTTC
length: 14; J: TRBJ1-1; D: -; V: TRBV27; CDR3: CASSIYRRSTEAFF; DNA: TGTGCCAGCAGCATATACAGGAGGAGCACTGAAGCTTTCTTT
length: 14; J: TRBJ1-5; D: -; V: TRBV5-6; CDR3: CASSRNLQRQPQHF; DNA: TGTGCCAGCAGCCGAAATCTACAACGTCAGCCCCAGCATTTT
length: 16; J: TRBJ2-2; D: -; V: TRBV1; CDR3: CTSSINRAGVAGELFF; DNA: TGCACCAGCAGCATTAATCGGGCAGGGGTGGCCGGGGAGCTGTTTTTT
length: 14; J: TRBJ1-6; D: -; V: TRBV30; CDR3: CAWSAGARRSPLHF; DNA: TGTGCCTGGAGTGCAGGGGCTCGGAGATCACCCCTCCACTTT
length: 15; J: TRBJ2-4; D: TRBD2; V: TRBV28; CDR3: CASSSGTSGKNIQYF; DNA: TGTGCCAGCAGTTCAGGGACTAGCGGGAAAAACATTCAGTACTTC
length: 16; J: TRBJ2-5; D: -; V: TRBV11-2; CDR3: CASSPTPMRTQETQYF; DNA: TGTGCCAGCAGCCCAACACCCATGAGGACCCAAGAGACCCAGTACTTC
length: 16; J: TRBJ2-5; D: -; V: TRBV6-4; CDR3: CASSDSTELAQETQYF; DNA: TGTGCCAGCAGTGACTCGACAGAACTAGCCCAAGAGACCCAGTACTTC
length: 14; J: TRBJ1-2; D: -; V: TRBV19; CDR3: CASNIRVTDYGYTF; DNA: TGTGCCAGTAATATTCGGGTAACGGACTATGGCTACACCTTC
length: 13; J: TRBJ2-1; D: TRBD2; V: TRBV15; CDR3: CATSEGLANEQFF; DNA: TGTGCCACCAGCGAGGGACTAGCGAATGAGCAGTTCTTC
length: 15; J: TRBJ1-2; D: TRBD1; V: TRBV5-1; CDR3: CASSSDRNSNYGYTF; DNA: TGCGCCAGCAGCTCGGACAGGAACTCCAACTATGGCTACACCTTC
length: 14; J: TRBJ2-7; D: -; V: TRBV7-2; CDR3: CASSFRQGGYEQYF; DNA: TGTGCCAGCAGCTTTCGGCAGGGTGGGTACGAGCAGTACTTC
length: 16; J: TRBJ2-7; D: TRBD2; V: TRBV6-6; CDR3: CASSYSGLAESYEQYF; DNA: TGTGCCAGCAGTTACTCGGGGCTAGCGGAATCCTACGAGCAGTACTTC
length: 14; J: TRBJ2-5; D: TRBD2; V: TRBV25-1; CDR3: CASSESGGQETQYF; DNA: TGTGCCAGCAGTGAATCGGGGGGCCAAGAGACCCAGTACTTC
length: 15; J: TRBJ2-7; D: -; V: TRBV2; CDR3: CASSEGGSGSYEQYF; DNA: TGTGCCAGCAGTGAGGGCGGTAGCGGCTCCTACGAGCAGTACTTC